Presented here are 29 T cell receptor beta chains from one specimen sequenced in a study of T cell responses to AZD1222 COVID-19 vaccine. The method was immunoSEQ multiplex PCR; TCRdb's version includes in-frame clones alone and lacks a portion of them. The repertoire has roughly 160,000 clones, about 91% of them found once; the top ten carry 4.4%. Here the sequenced sample was peripheral blood, taken on day 0 of MenACWY control vaccination. Every receptor here comes from an adult in good health.

This chain links TRBV4-2 with TRBJ2-3; 8 bases fit TRBD2. The V gene end was trimmed by 0 bases and the J gene end by 4 bases; junction bases not matched to a gene: 6. The length of the CDR3 is 16 residues. Germline loops: CDR1 LGHNA, CDR2 YNFKEQ. This chain's CDR3 is CASSQDERRGADTQYF. The CDR3, as DNA: TGTGCCAGCAGCCAAGATGAGCGGCGGGGGGCAGATACGCAGTATTTT.

This clone occurred a few times. This chain links TRBV10-1 with TRBJ1-1; 7 bases agree with TRBD1. The length of the CDR3 is 14 residues. V was pared by 2 bases and J by 7 bases, with 7 bases of the junction left unmatched. Germline CDR1 reads WNHNN; CDR2 reads SYGVQD (reference sequence). CDR3 nucleotides: TGCGCCAGCAGTGAGACAGGGGATGGGAGTGAAGCTTTCTTT. It yields the protein CASSETGDGSEAFF.

This clone was seen a handful of times. The chain links TRBV12-3 or TRBV12-4 to TRBJ1-4, with a tentative D call TRBD1 (5 bases). Trimming shortened V by 4 bases and J by 8 bases, and 11 bases separated the two germline ends. The CDR3 extends over 13 amino acids. This CDR3 is CASSSTAGEKLFF. The CDR3 DNA follows: TGTGCCAGCAGTTCGACCGCAGGGGAAAAACTGTTTTTT.

V and J are TRBV5-6 and TRBJ2-3; tentatively, D is TRBD1 (5 bases). Trimming removed 3 bases at V and 2 bases at J, with 16 bases between. The CDR3 loop spans 16 amino acids. Germline V gives CDR1 SGHDT, CDR2 YYEEEE. The chain's CDR3 is CASSWGSSLTTDTQYF. The CDR3 DNA sequence: TGTGCCAGCAGCTGGGGCTCCTCGCTTACCACAGATACGCAGTATTTT.

This chain uses TRBV29-1 with TRBJ1-3, with D unresolved. The CDR3 consists of 16 residues. Germline loops: CDR1 SQVTM, CDR2 ANQGSEA. The germline V and J ends were trimmed by 4 bases and 1 base, with 17 bases remaining between them. The CDR3 nucleotides are TGCAGCGTTGTCGTCGCAGGTACTTTATCTGGAAACACCATATATTTT. It translates to CSVVVAGTLSGNTIYF.

The V gene is TRBV28, the J gene TRBJ2-7; D is possibly TRBD1 (6 bases). This CDR3 is 13 amino acids long. Trimming left V 5 bases short and J 6 bases short, with 14 bases between. Germline V CDR1 and CDR2: MDHEN, SYDVKM. The CDR3 DNA reads TGTGCCAGCAGTAGACCCCAGGGGAGCGAGCAGTACTTC. Encoded protein: CASSRPQGSEQYF.

The gene calls are TRBV30 and TRBJ1-2; tentatively, D is TRBD1 (5 bases). Germline-derived CDR1 and CDR2 are GTSNPN and SVGIG (reference sequence). This CDR3 has 12 residues. The DNA of the CDR3 is TGTGCAAAGTGGGGGGGGAACTATGGCTACACCTTC. It encodes CAKWGGNYGYTF.

This clone was detected only once. DNA for the CDR3: TGTGCCAGCAGCATACTCGACAGGGGGCGGACTGAAGCTTTCTTT. Translated, it gives CASSILDRGRTEAFF. The chain couples TRBV6-5 to TRBJ1-1; 10 nucleotides match TRBD1. Germline CDR1 reads MNHEY; CDR2 reads SVGAGI. This CDR3 contains 15 residues. Trimming removed 6 bases from V and 5 bases from J; junction bases left unmatched: 9.

The CDR3 sequence is CASSSPELARSGSYNEQFF. The CDR3 coding sequence is TGTGCCAGCAGCAGCCCCGAACTAGCGAGGTCAGGCTCCTACAATGAGCAGTTCTTC. V is TRBV7-2 and J is TRBJ2-1; 7 nucleotides line up with TRBD2. This CDR3 region has 19 residues. In germline, CDR1 is SGHTA, CDR2 FQGNSA. V gave up 5 bases and J gave up 0 bases; unmatched junction bases: 16.

The chain has TRBV3-1 (or the pseudogene TRBV3-2) and TRBJ1-3; no clear D. This CDR3 is built from 17 residues. V shed 0 bases and J shed 0 bases, with 12 bases lying between them. CDR1 is LGHDT, CDR2 YNNKEL, per germline (reference sequence). In nucleotides, the CDR3 is TGTGCCAGCAGCCAAGATGTCCCCGTCGTCTCTGGAAACACCATATATTTT. Residues: CASSQDVPVVSGNTIYF.

The chain employs TRBV5-1 and TRBJ2-3; 13 bases are a match to TRBD2. The germline CDR1 and CDR2 sequences are SGHRS and YFSETQ. V was clipped by 0 bases and J by 4 bases; unmatched bases: 8. The CDR3 is 18 amino acids. DNA of the CDR3: TGCGCCAGCAGCTTGGTAGGACTAGCGGGAGCGGCGGCAGATACGCAGTATTTT. The encoded protein is CASSLVGLAGAAADTQYF.

This chain uses TRBV10-3 with TRBJ2-7; D not resolved. Germline CDR1 ENHRY, CDR2 SYGVKD. This CDR3 has 16 residues. V shed 0 bases and J shed 1 base, with 13 bases lying between them. The CDR3 is CAISESTLVSSYEQYF. CDR3 nucleotides: TGTGCCATCAGTGAGTCGACTCTAGTGTCTTCCTACGAGCAGTACTTC.

V and J are TRBV7-2 and TRBJ2-2; 8 bases map to TRBD2. CDR1 is SGHTA, CDR2 FQGNSA, per germline. V lost 6 bases to trimming and J lost 6 bases; unmatched junction nucleotides: 9. The CDR3 sequence is 15 residues long. The CDR3 DNA follows: TGTGCCAGCAGACCCAAATTAGCGGGATCCGGGGAGCTGTTTTTT. Protein: CASRPKLAGSGELFF.

The genes are TRBV30 and TRBJ1-6, with D hard to call. The germline V and J ends were trimmed by 3 bases and 14 bases, with 14 bases remaining between them. Per germline, CDR1 GTSNPN and CDR2 SVGIG (reference sequence). CDR3 length equals 12 residues. The DNA for the CDR3 is TGTGCCTGGAGCGAGGGTTTTTTGACCCTCCACTTT. Its translation: CAWSEGFLTLHF.

CDR3 sequence reads: CSASKVSGGTSNIQYF. The CDR3 nucleotides read TGCAGTGCTAGTAAGGTCTCTGGCGGGACGTCGAACATTCAGTACTTC. The rearrangement uses TRBV20-1 and TRBJ2-4, with D tentatively TRBD2 (6 bases). The V end lost 3 bases, the J end lost 7 bases, and 22 bases lay between the germline ends. The CDR3 is made up of 16 amino acids. Germline V CDR1 and CDR2: DFQATT, SNEGSKA (reference sequence).

This rearrangement joins TRBV5-1 to TRBJ1-4, with D hard to call. Germline lookup yields CDR1 SGHRS and CDR2 YFSETQ. The CDR3 length is 15 residues. The V end was cut by 0 bases, the J end by 4 bases, with 10 bases between. The DNA for the CDR3 is TGCGCCAGCAGCTTGGAAGGCAGGAGTAATGAAAAACTGTTTTTT. Translation gives CASSLEGRSNEKLFF.

The chain has TRBV4-3 and TRBJ2-7; TRBD1 matches 8 bases. CDR1 is LGHNA and CDR2 is YSLEER in the germline V gene. The CDR3 runs to 19 residues. The junction had 13 bases not matched to a gene; V was cut back by 0 bases and J by 0 bases. The CDR3 sequence: CASSQDIGKNRGSSYEQYF. CDR3 DNA: TGCGCCAGCAGCCAAGATATAGGCAAGAACAGGGGGAGCTCCTACGAGCAGTACTTC.

The chain carries TRBV27 and TRBJ2-7; D is unresolved. CDR3 size: 12 residues. Trimming removed 8 bases at V and 5 bases at J, with 13 bases between. Germline V gene sequence: CDR1 MNHEY, CDR2 SMNVEV (reference sequence). Here the CDR3 reads CASASGIHEQYF. The CDR3 DNA is TGTGCCAGCGCCAGTGGTATTCACGAGCAGTACTTC.

The rearrangement uses TRBV10-3 and TRBJ1-5, with unresolved D. V shed 6 bases and J shed 7 bases, with 13 bases lying between them. From germline, CDR1 is ENHRY and CDR2 SYGVKD. This CDR3 has 13 residues. Written as DNA, the CDR3 is TGTGCCATCAGGAGTTTACCGGGCCAGCCCCAGCATTTT. Its protein is CAIRSLPGQPQHF.

For the CDR3, the DNA is TGTGCCAGCAGCTTAGCGGCGTCTGAAGCTTTCTTT. The encoded protein is CASSLAASEAFF. The rearrangement joins TRBV7-9 to TRBJ1-1; no firm D call. CDR3 length equals 12 residues. Trimming stripped 0 bases from V and 6 bases from J, with 5 bases between. Germline V lookup: CDR1 SEHNR, CDR2 FQNEAQ (reference sequence).

V gene TRBV19 combines with J gene TRBJ2-1; D may be TRBD2 (5 bases). CDR3 size: 13 residues. V lost 6 bases and J 4 bases, leaving 10 bases between the germline ends. Germline CDR1 and CDR2: LNHDA and SQIVND (reference sequence). The CDR3: CASSHSGYNEQFF. Written as DNA, the CDR3 is TGTGCCAGTAGCCACAGCGGTTACAATGAGCAGTTCTTC.

This rearrangement joins TRBV3-1 (or the pseudogene TRBV3-2) to TRBJ1-3; D remains unclear. V lost 1 base, J lost 0 bases, and 4 bases lay in between. This CDR3 region has 14 residues. From germline, CDR1 is LGHDT and CDR2 YNNKEL (reference sequence). CDR3 DNA: TGTGCCAGCAGCCAAGGGACCTCTGGAAACACCATATATTTT. It yields the protein CASSQGTSGNTIYF.

This clone has only one observation. The CDR3 protein is CASSRPTRGGHTEAFF. For the CDR3, the DNA is TGTGCCAGCTCACGCCCGACGAGGGGCGGGCACACTGAAGCTTTCTTT. The V and J genes are TRBV18 and TRBJ1-1; a possible D gene is TRBD1 (5 bases). V was cut by 4 bases and J by 3 bases, with 18 bases left in between. The CDR3 runs to 16 residues. Germline V CDR1 and CDR2: KGHSH, LQKENI.

The chain couples TRBV19 to TRBJ2-7; D tentatively fits TRBD1 or TRBD2 (5 bases each). This CDR3 has 13 amino acids. Germline V gives CDR1 LNHDA, CDR2 SQIVND (reference sequence). Between the trimmed V and J ends, which lost 8 bases and 1 base, there was a span of 12 bases. The CDR3 protein is CASAPGRSYEQYF. The CDR3 nucleotides are TGTGCCAGTGCACCGGGGCGGTCCTACGAGCAGTACTTC.

The chain is built from TRBV7-3 and TRBJ2-2; weak D call: TRBD2 (6 bases). V gave up 7 bases and J gave up 4 bases, with 10 bases separating them. Germline CDR1 reads SGHTA; CDR2 reads FQGTGA. CDR3 length equals 13 residues. The CDR3 region has the DNA TGTGCCAGCAAATTGGGGGGCACCGGGGAGCTGTTTTTT. Amino acids: CASKLGGTGELFF.

The chain is built from TRBV2 and TRBJ1-2, with D possibly TRBD1 on 5 matching bases. The CDR3 extends over 19 amino acids. Trimming stripped 0 bases from V and 4 bases from J, with 24 bases between. CDR1 SNHLY and CDR2 FYNNEI come from the germline V gene. CDR3 amino acids: CASSEAPPGNLGEIYGYTF. For the CDR3, the DNA is TGTGCCAGCAGTGAAGCGCCGCCTGGTAACCTAGGGGAGATCTATGGCTACACCTTC.

The chain couples TRBV2 to TRBJ2-7; no firm D call. The CDR3 has 11 amino acids. V lost 1 base, J lost 4 bases, and 2 bases lay in between. Germline V gene data show CDR1 as SNHLY and CDR2 as FYNNEI. DNA for the CDR3: TGTGCCAGCAGTGAAGTGTACGAGCAGTACTTC. It is translated as CASSEVYEQYF.

The sample holds a few counts of this clone. This chain connects TRBV25-1 to TRBJ1-1; D ambiguous. V was pared by 10 bases and J by 5 bases, with 17 bases between. The CDR3 is 13 amino acids. The germline CDR1 and CDR2 sequences are MGHDK and SYGVNS. The CDR3 DNA is TGTGCCACCCGACGGGAGAGAGGGACTGAAGCTTTCTTT. It translates to CATRRERGTEAFF.

The CDR3 loop is CASSLAPGWGGTQYF. The CDR3 coding sequence is TGTGCCAGCAGCTTGGCCCCGGGGTGGGGAGGAACCCAGTACTTC. The gene calls are TRBV5-5 and TRBJ2-5, with D perhaps matching TRBD2 (6 bases). The CDR3 has 15 residues. Per the germline V gene, CDR1 is SGHKS and CDR2 is YYEKEE (reference sequence). V dropped 0 bases and J dropped 8 bases, with 17 bases sitting between them. The variable domain in full, completed from reference TRBV5-5 and TRBJ2-5, reads DAGVTQSPTHLIKTRGQQVTLRCSPISGHKSVSWYQQVLGQGPQFIFQYYEKEERGRGNFPDRFSARQFPNYSSELNVNALLLGDSALYLCASSLAPGWGGTQYFGPGTRLLVL.